The 28 T cell receptor beta chains below come from one sample, sequenced in a study of cytomegalovirus exposure and HLA in healthy donors. A multiplex PCR was run with 60 Vbeta primers and 13 Jbeta primers. Repertoires were generated with immunoSEQ multiplex PCR, while TCRdb's copy carries only in-frame clones and drops some. The repertoire includes approximately 130,000 clones, around 85% of them detected once, and about 6.7% sits in the top ten. What was sequenced was PBMCs. The receptors were gathered from a woman aged 25 to 39 in good health and CMV-seropositive.

This clone was detected only once. The chain is built from TRBV13 and TRBJ2-7; no clear D gene. Germline assignment: CDR1 PRHDT and CDR2 FYEKMQ (reference sequence). The CDR3 length is 13 residues. With 3 bases removed from V and 1 base from J, the gap between germline ends came to 7 bases. The CDR3 reads CASSFSTSYEQYF. Written as DNA, the CDR3 is TGTGCCAGCAGCTTTTCGACATCCTACGAGCAGTACTTC.

The chain carries TRBV5-1 and TRBJ2-5, with 7 bases fitting TRBD1. With V trimmed by 5 bases and J by 2 bases, 3 bases remained unmatched. Germline loops: CDR1 SGHRS, CDR2 YFSETQ. This CDR3 region has 13 residues. In DNA form, the CDR3 reads TGCGCCAGCAGTCGGGACAGTCAAGAGACCCAGTACTTC. Amino acids: CASSRDSQETQYF.

This clone appeared a single time. The chain joins TRBV5-1 to TRBJ1-1; a weak D match, TRBD1 (5 bases). In germline, CDR1 is SGHRS, CDR2 YFSETQ. V was clipped by 0 bases and J by 0 bases, with 9 bases between them. There are 15 residues in the CDR3. In DNA, the CDR3 is TGCGCCAGCAGCTTGGGGGCAGGGTTGAACACTGAAGCTTTCTTT. Residues: CASSLGAGLNTEAFF.

This clone came up once. The chain couples TRBV30 to TRBJ1-2, with 9 bases matching TRBD1. CDR1 and CDR2 from the germline V gene are GTSNPN and SVGIG (reference sequence). After removal of 4 bases from V and 4 bases from J, the junction contained 7 bases not matched to a gene. The CDR3 covers 14 residues. CDR3 sequence: CAWTWTGEGYGYTF. The CDR3 DNA follows: TGTGCCTGGACCTGGACAGGGGAGGGCTATGGCTACACCTTC.

The rearrangement uses TRBV28 and TRBJ2-1; TRBD2 aligns across 7 bases. V shed 6 bases and J 8 bases; nucleotides not matched to a gene: 16. Germline lookup yields CDR1 MDHEN and CDR2 SYDVKM. The CDR3 loop spans 16 amino acids. The CDR3 DNA is TGTGCCAGCAGCTCGATATACTCGGCCCGGGGGGATGAGCAGTTCTTC. This sequence encodes CASSSIYSARGDEQFF.

V usage is TRBV5-1 and J usage is TRBJ2-1; TRBD2 agrees at 11 bases. CDR3 length: 15 residues. From germline, CDR1 is SGHRS and CDR2 YFSETQ. J gave up 8 bases and V 6 bases, and 10 bases lay outside the gene matches. The DNA of the CDR3 is TGCGCCAGCACCGATACTAGCGGGAGTAGCGATGAGCAGTTCTTC. The encoded protein is CASTDTSGSSDEQFF. Combining the CDR3 with reference TRBV5-1 and TRBJ2-1 gives the whole variable domain KAGVTQTPRYLIKTRGQQVTLSCSPISGHRSVSWYQQTPGQGLQFLFEYFSETQRNKGNFPGRFSGRQFSNSRSEMNVSTLELGDSALYLCASTDTSGSSDEQFFGPGTRLTVL.

CDR3 residues: CASSLTGTEIYEQYF. The CDR3 DNA is TGCGCCAGCAGCTTAACAGGGACAGAGATCTACGAGCAGTACTTC. The J gene is TRBJ2-7, the V gene TRBV5-1; 7 nucleotides line up with TRBD1. CDR1 and CDR2 from the germline V gene are SGHRS and YFSETQ. This CDR3 contains 15 residues. The junction had 8 bases not matched to a gene; V was cut back by 2 bases and J by 3 bases.

This clone was found once. The V gene is TRBV7-9, the J gene TRBJ1-4; 7 nucleotides line up with TRBD1. The germline V gene has CDR1 SEHNR and CDR2 FQNEAQ (reference sequence). The V and J ends lost 4 bases and 8 bases, in that order; junction bases with no gene match: 7. The CDR3 is 14 residues long. CDR3 in DNA: TGTGCCAGCAGCTCCCGACAGGGCGGCGAAAAACTGTTTTTT. Its protein is CASSSRQGGEKLFF.

The CDR3 DNA is TGCGCCAGCAGCCTTCGGACAGGTGATTCACCCCTCCACTTT. Translated: CASSLRTGDSPLHF. This chain links TRBV5-1 with TRBJ1-6; TRBD1 agrees at 7 bases. The V segment lost 4 bases and the J segment 8 bases; nucleotides outside the gene matches: 6. Germline V gene data show CDR1 as SGHRS and CDR2 as YFSETQ. This CDR3 comprises 14 residues.

This chain links TRBV7-6 with TRBJ2-3, with 8 nucleotides matching TRBD2. With V trimmed by 1 base and J by 11 bases, 5 bases remained unmatched. Germline assignment: CDR1 SGHVS and CDR2 FNYEAQ. This CDR3 contains 13 residues. The CDR3 loop is CASSLGAGLGQYF. In nucleotides, the CDR3 is TGTGCCAGCAGCTTAGGTGCGGGACTAGGGCAGTATTTT.

V is TRBV6-6 and J is TRBJ2-7; D gene uncertain. Germline V gene lookup returns CDR1 MNHNY and CDR2 SVGAGI (reference sequence). The CDR3 has 11 amino acids. V was cut by 2 bases and J by 7 bases, with 6 bases left in between. CDR3 coding DNA: TGTGCCAGCAGTTACGAGACAGAGCAGTACTTC. This codes for CASSYETEQYF.

This chain joins TRBV6-5 and TRBJ2-5; perhaps TRBD2 as D (6 bases). V lost 0 bases and J 4 bases, leaving 9 bases between the germline ends. The CDR3 spans 14 residues. Germline CDR1 MNHEY, CDR2 SVGAGI. The CDR3 spells CASSYSRGGETQYF. The CDR3 bases are TGTGCCAGCAGTTACTCGCGGGGAGGAGAGACCCAGTACTTC.

This clone occurred a few times. CDR3 coding DNA: TGTGCCAGCAGTTTAACTGGCTATGGCTACACCTTC. This codes for CASSLTGYGYTF. The rearrangement joins TRBV28 to TRBJ1-2; D unclear. The germline V and J ends were trimmed by 2 bases and 4 bases, with 5 bases remaining between them. Germline CDR1 reads MDHEN; CDR2 reads SYDVKM. This CDR3 has 12 residues.

The chain joins TRBV14 to TRBJ2-3, with TRBD2 matching 11 bases. Germline trimming cut 4 bases from V and 0 bases from J; bases unmatched to any gene: 3. This CDR3 contains 16 residues. Germline V gene sequence: CDR1 SGHDN, CDR2 FVKESK. The chain's CDR3 is CASSPLAGGSTDTQYF. The CDR3 coding sequence is TGTGCCAGCAGCCCCCTAGCGGGGGGAAGCACAGATACGCAGTATTTT.

The chain is built from TRBV5-1 and TRBJ1-1; the D is unclear. V shed 4 bases and J shed 1 base, with 11 bases lying between them. The CDR3 has 14 amino acids. Germline V gene lookup returns CDR1 SGHRS and CDR2 YFSETQ. CDR3 sequence reads: CASSLQAGNTEAFF. The CDR3 DNA reads TGCGCCAGCAGCCTCCAGGCAGGGAACACTGAAGCTTTCTTT.

This chain uses TRBV10-2 with TRBJ1-1; 7 bases align to TRBD1. The CDR3 covers 14 residues. Germline V gene data show CDR1 as WSHSY and CDR2 as SAAADI. The trim removed 8 bases at V and 1 base at J, leaving 7 bases unmatched. In nucleotides, the CDR3 is TGCGCCAGCGGACAGGCGGATTCGAACACTGAAGCTTTCTTT. It yields the protein CASGQADSNTEAFF.

This sequence joins TRBV18 and TRBJ2-7; TRBD2 matches at 7 bases. V was clipped by 3 bases and J by 1 base; unmatched bases: 6. Germline lookup yields CDR1 KGHSH and CDR2 LQKENI. The CDR3 consists of 15 residues. The CDR3 bases are TGTGCCAGCTCACCCTCGGGAGGCCCTTCCTACGAGCAGTACTTC. This translates into CASSPSGGPSYEQYF.

The J gene is TRBJ2-7, the V gene TRBV7-9; 9 nucleotides agree with TRBD2. Germline loops: CDR1 SEHNR, CDR2 FQNEAQ (reference sequence). The CDR3 length is 19 residues. The J segment lost 4 bases and the V segment lost 0 bases, leaving 16 bases of the junction unmatched. The CDR3 region has the DNA TGTGCCAGCAGCTTAGCCCAGGGAGGAGGCGGGAGGGCCCAGTACGAGCAGTACTTC. Translated: CASSLAQGGGGRAQYEQYF.

This clone appeared once. The chain uses TRBV10-3 and TRBJ2-5; 7 positions match TRBD1. J lost 3 bases, V lost 6 bases, and 10 bases had no gene match. Germline CDR1 reads ENHRY; CDR2 reads SYGVKD. There are 15 residues in the CDR3. CDR3 coding DNA: TGTGCCATCAGCAGAACAGGGGCGGTGGAAGAGACCCAGTACTTC. It specifies CAISRTGAVEETQYF.

There are a few counts of this clone. V gene TRBV11-2 combines with J gene TRBJ2-1; possible D gene TRBD2, 6 bases. The CDR3 runs 15 residues. CDR1 and CDR2 (germline): SGHAT, FQNNGV. V lost 5 bases and J lost 7, with 18 bases in between. The CDR3: CASSGNPWGENEQFF. The CDR3 nucleotides are TGTGCCAGCAGCGGCAATCCCTGGGGGGAGAATGAGCAGTTCTTC.

This chain joins TRBV5-1 and TRBJ2-3; 10 nucleotides line up with TRBD1. V shed 3 bases and J 1 base; nucleotides not matched to a gene: 5. The CDR3 runs to 16 residues. Germline V gives CDR1 SGHRS, CDR2 YFSETQ. The CDR3 bases are TGCGCCAGCAGCTCGGGGACAGGGGCAGGCACAGATACGCAGTATTTT. Its translation is CASSSGTGAGTDTQYF.

The rearrangement links TRBV27 to TRBJ2-1; the match to TRBD2 covers 8 bases. The junction had 5 bases not matched to a gene; V was cut back by 6 bases and J by 4 bases. The CDR3 runs 14 residues. Germline V gene sequence: CDR1 MNHEY, CDR2 SMNVEV (reference sequence). This CDR3 reads CASSRGGAYNEQFF. Here the CDR3 DNA reads TGTGCCAGCAGCCGGGGGGGGGCTTACAATGAGCAGTTCTTC.

The J gene is TRBJ2-3, the V gene TRBV19, with 7 bases fitting TRBD1. The germline CDR1 and CDR2 sequences are LNHDA and SQIVND (reference sequence). V gave up 7 bases and J gave up 0 bases; unmatched junction bases: 1. The CDR3 is made up of 13 amino acids. CDR3: CASTRGSTDTQYF. In DNA, the CDR3 is TGTGCCAGTACCAGGGGGAGCACAGATACGCAGTATTTT.

There are a few counts of this clone. The junction and the germline gene differ at one end; a read error may be behind it. The chain employs TRBV28 and TRBJ2-3; maybe TRBD1 (5 bases). Germline values: CDR1 MDHEN, CDR2 SYDVKM. This CDR3 is built from 14 residues. The CDR3 reads CASRDSRSTDTQYF. The CDR3 DNA reads as TGTGCCAGCAGAGACAGCCGGAGCACGGATACGCAGTATTTT.

V gene TRBV6-6 combines with J gene TRBJ1-1, with 7 bases aligning to TRBD1. The germline CDR1 and CDR2 sequences are MNHNY and SVGAGI (reference sequence). V lost 6 bases and J lost 0; bases outside the gene matches: 7. There are 15 residues in the CDR3. CDR3 in amino acids: CASSSPGQMNTEAFF. In DNA form, the CDR3 reads TGTGCCAGCAGCTCACCGGGACAGATGAACACTGAAGCTTTCTTT.

The J gene is TRBJ2-7, the V gene TRBV29-1; no clear D. The CDR3 has 11 residues. Per the germline V gene, CDR1 is SQVTM and CDR2 is ANQGSEA. The germline V and J ends were trimmed by 7 bases and 2 bases, with 9 bases remaining between them. The CDR3 spells CSAEFAYEQYF. In nucleotides, the CDR3 is TGCAGCGCCGAGTTTGCCTACGAGCAGTACTTC.

The chain joins TRBV6-5 to TRBJ1-1, with D perhaps TRBD1 (6 bases). Germline loops: CDR1 MNHEY, CDR2 SVGAGI. CDR3 length equals 14 residues. Trimming shortened V by 4 bases and J by 1 base, and 10 bases separated the two germline ends. The CDR3 protein is CASSSSQGNTEAFF. CDR3 nucleotides: TGTGCCAGCAGTTCCTCACAGGGGAACACTGAAGCTTTCTTT.

The chain joins TRBV29-1 to TRBJ2-1; no reliable D call. This CDR3 has 12 residues. The germline gives CDR1 SQVTM, CDR2 ANQGSEA. Trimming took 6 bases from V and 2 from J, leaving 8 bases between them. The CDR3 bases are TGCAGCGTACCCGAGACCTACAATGAGCAGTTCTTC. Translation: CSVPETYNEQFF.